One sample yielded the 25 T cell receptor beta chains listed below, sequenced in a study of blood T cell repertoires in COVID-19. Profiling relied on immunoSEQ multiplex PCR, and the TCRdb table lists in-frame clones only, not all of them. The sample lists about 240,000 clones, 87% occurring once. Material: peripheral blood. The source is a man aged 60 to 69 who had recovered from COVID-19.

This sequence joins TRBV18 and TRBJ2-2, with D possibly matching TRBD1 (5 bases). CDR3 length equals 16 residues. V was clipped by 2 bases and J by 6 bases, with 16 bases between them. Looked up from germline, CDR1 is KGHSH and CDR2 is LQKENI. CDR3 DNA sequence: TGTGCCAGCTCACCATTAGGACACAGGTCGGCCGGGGAGCTGTTTTTT. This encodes CASSPLGHRSAGELFF.

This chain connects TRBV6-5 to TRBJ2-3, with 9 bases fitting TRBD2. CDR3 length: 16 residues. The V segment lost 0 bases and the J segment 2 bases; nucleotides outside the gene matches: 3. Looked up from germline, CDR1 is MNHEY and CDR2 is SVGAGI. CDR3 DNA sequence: TGTGCCAGCAGTTACTCTAGCGGGGGATTCACAGATACGCAGTATTTT. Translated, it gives CASSYSSGGFTDTQYF.

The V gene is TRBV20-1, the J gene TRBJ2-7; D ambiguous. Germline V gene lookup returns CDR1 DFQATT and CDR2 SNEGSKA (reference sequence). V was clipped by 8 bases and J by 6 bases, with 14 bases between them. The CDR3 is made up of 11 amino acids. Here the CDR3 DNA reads TGCAGTCCCACTTCGAGGAGCGAGCAGTACTTC. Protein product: CSPTSRSEQYF.

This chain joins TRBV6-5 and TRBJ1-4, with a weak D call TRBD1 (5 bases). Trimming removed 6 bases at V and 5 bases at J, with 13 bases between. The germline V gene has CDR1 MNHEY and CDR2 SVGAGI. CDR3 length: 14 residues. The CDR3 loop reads CASRPRGGNEKLFF. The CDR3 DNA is TGTGCCAGCAGGCCCCGGGGGGGGAATGAAAAACTGTTTTTT.

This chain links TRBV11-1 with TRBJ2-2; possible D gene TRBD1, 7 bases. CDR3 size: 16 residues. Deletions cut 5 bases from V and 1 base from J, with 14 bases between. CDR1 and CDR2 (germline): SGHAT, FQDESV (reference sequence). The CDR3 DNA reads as TGTGCCAGCAGCCCAGCCAGGGGGGAGAACACCGGGGAGCTGTTTTTT. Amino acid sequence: CASSPARGENTGELFF. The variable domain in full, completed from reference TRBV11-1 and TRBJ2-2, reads EAEVAQSPRYKITEKSQAVAFWCDPISGHATLYWYRQILGQGPELLVQFQDESVVDDSQLPKDRFSAERLKGVDSTLKIQPAELGDSAMYLCASSPARGENTGELFFGEGSRLTVL.

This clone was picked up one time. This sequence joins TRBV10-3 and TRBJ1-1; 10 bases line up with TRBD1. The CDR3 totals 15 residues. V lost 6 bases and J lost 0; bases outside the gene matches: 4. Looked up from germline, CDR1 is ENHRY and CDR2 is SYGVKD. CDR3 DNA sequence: TGTGCCATCAGAACCGGGACAGGGGTGAACACTGAAGCTTTCTTT. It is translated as CAIRTGTGVNTEAFF.

The CDR3 loop reads CASSVGQNYGYTF. In DNA form, the CDR3 reads TGTGCCAGCAGTGTGGGACAGAACTATGGCTACACCTTC. V gene TRBV25-1 combines with J gene TRBJ1-2; TRBD1 aligns across 7 bases. The germline gives CDR1 MGHDK, CDR2 SYGVNS. V shed 4 bases and J 2 bases; nucleotides not matched to a gene: 1. The CDR3 covers 13 residues.

The CDR3 nucleotides are TGTGCCAGCAGCTTACTAGCCTTGGGGACAGATACGCAGTATTTT. As protein: CASSLLALGTDTQYF. V is TRBV11-2 and J is TRBJ2-3; weak D call: TRBD2 (5 bases). CDR3 size: 15 residues. V was shortened by 2 bases and J by 3 bases, with 12 bases between the two germline ends. The germline CDR1 and CDR2 sequences are SGHAT and FQNNGV.

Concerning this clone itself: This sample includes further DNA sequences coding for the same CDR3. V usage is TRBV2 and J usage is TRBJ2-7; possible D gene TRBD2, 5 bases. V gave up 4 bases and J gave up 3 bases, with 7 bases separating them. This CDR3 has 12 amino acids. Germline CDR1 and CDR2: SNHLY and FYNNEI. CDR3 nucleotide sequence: TGTGCCAGCAGTGTTGAGGGCTACGAGCAGTACGTC. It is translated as CASSVEGYEQYV.

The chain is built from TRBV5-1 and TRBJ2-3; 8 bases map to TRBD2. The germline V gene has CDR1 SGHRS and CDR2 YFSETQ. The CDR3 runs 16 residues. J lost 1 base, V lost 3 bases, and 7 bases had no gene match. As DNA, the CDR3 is TGCGCCAGCAGCTCCGTTTCGGGGGGGCGCACAGATACGCAGTATTTT. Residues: CASSSVSGGRTDTQYF.

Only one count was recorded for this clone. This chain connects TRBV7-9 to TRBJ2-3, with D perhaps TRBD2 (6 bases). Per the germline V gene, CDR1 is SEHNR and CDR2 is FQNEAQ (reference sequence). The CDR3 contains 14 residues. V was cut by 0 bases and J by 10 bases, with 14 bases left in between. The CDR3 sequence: CASSLARAGLAQYF. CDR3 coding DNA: TGTGCCAGCAGCTTAGCGAGGGCGGGACTGGCGCAGTATTTT.

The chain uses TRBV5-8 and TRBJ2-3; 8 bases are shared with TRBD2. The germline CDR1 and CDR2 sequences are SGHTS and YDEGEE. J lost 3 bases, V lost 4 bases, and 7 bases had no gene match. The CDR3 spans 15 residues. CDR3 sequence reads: CASSTGGAGTDTQYF. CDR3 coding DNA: TGTGCCAGCAGCACGGGGGGGGCTGGAACAGATACGCAGTATTTT.

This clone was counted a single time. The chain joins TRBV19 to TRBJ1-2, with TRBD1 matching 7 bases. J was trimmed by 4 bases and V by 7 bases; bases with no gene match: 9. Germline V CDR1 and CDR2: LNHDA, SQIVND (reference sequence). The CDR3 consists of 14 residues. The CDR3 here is CASNQQGRSYGYTF. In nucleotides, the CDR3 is TGTGCCAGTAACCAACAGGGGCGGTCCTATGGCTACACCTTC.

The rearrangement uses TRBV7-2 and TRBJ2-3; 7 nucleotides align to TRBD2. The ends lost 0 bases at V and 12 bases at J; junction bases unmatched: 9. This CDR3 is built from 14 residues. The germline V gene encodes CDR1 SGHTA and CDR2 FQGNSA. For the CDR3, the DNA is TGTGCCAGCAGCTTAGCGCTAACGGGAGGTAGTCAGTATTTT. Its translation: CASSLALTGGSQYF.

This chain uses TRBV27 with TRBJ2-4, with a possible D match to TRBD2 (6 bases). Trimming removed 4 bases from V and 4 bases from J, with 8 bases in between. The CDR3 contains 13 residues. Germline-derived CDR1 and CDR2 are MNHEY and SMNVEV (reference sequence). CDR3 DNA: TGTGCCAGCAGTTGGGACTGGAAAAACATTCAGTACTTC. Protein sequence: CASSWDWKNIQYF.

CDR3 bases: TGTGCCAGCACCGGGGACAACGTCGTCGAGCAGTACTTC. Translated: CASTGDNVVEQYF. This sequence joins TRBV7-9 and TRBJ2-7; TRBD1 might be the D (6 bases). The CDR3 runs to 13 residues. V was shortened by 7 bases and J by 6 bases, with 16 bases between the two germline ends. Germline V gives CDR1 SEHNR, CDR2 FQNEAQ (reference sequence).

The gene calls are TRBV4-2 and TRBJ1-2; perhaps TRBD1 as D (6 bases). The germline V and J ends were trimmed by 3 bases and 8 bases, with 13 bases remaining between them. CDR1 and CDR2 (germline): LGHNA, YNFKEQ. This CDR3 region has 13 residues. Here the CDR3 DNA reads TGTGCCAGCAGCCAGGGGGGGGCAAGAGGCTACACCTTC. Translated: CASSQGGARGYTF.

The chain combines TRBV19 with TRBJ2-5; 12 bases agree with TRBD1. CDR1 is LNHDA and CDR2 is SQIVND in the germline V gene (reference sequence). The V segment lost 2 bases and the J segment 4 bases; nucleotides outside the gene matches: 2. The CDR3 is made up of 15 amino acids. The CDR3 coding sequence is TGTGCCAGTAGTATACGGGGACAGGGGGCAGAGACCCAGTACTTC. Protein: CASSIRGQGAETQYF.

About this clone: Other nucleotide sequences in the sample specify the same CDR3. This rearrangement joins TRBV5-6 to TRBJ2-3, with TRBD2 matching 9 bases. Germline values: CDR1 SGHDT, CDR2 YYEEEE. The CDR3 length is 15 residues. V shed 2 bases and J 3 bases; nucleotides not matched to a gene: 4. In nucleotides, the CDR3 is TGTGCCAGCAGCTTATTCAGCGGGGGGACAGATACGCAGTATTTT. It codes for CASSLFSGGTDTQYF.

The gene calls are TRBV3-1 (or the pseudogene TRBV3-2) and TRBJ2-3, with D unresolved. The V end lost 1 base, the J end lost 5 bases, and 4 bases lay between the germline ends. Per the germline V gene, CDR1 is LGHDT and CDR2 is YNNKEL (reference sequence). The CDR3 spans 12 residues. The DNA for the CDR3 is TGTGCCAGCAGCCAAGCTTTAGATACGCAGTATTTT. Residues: CASSQALDTQYF.

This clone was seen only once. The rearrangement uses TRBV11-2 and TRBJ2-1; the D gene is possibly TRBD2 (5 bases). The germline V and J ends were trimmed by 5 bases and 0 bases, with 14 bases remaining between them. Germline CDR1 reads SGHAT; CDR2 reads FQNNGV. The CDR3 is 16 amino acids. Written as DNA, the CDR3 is TGTGCCAGCAGCACCGGAGGCTGGAGCTCCTACAATGAGCAGTTCTTC. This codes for CASSTGGWSSYNEQFF.

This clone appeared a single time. CDR3: CASSYPAGSGGKDTQYF. CDR3 nucleotides: TGTGCCAGCAGTTACCCCGCTGGTAGCGGGGGTAAAGATACGCAGTATTTT. This chain links TRBV6-2 or TRBV6-3 with TRBJ2-3; 9 bases match TRBD2. The V gene's germline CDR1 is MNHEY and CDR2 SVGEGT. The V and J ends lost 2 bases and 5 bases, in that order; junction bases with no gene match: 11. The CDR3 sequence is 17 residues long.

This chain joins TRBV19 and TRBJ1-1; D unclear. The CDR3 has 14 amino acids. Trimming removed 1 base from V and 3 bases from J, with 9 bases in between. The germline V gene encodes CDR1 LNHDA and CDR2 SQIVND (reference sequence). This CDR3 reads CASSIGLRDTEAFF. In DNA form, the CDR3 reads TGTGCCAGTAGTATAGGGTTACGGGACACTGAAGCTTTCTTT.

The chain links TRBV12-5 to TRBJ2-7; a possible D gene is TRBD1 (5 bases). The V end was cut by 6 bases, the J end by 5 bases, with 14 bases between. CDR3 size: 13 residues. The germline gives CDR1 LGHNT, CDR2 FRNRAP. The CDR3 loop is CASGVTASHEQYF. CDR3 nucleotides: TGTGCTAGTGGCGTGACAGCGTCGCACGAGCAGTACTTC.

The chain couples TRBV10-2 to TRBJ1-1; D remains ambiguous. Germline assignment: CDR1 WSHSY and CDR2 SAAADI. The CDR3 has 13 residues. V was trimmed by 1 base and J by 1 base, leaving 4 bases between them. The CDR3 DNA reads TGCGCCAGCAGTGAGTTCCGGAACACTGAAGCTTTCTTT. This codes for CASSEFRNTEAFF.